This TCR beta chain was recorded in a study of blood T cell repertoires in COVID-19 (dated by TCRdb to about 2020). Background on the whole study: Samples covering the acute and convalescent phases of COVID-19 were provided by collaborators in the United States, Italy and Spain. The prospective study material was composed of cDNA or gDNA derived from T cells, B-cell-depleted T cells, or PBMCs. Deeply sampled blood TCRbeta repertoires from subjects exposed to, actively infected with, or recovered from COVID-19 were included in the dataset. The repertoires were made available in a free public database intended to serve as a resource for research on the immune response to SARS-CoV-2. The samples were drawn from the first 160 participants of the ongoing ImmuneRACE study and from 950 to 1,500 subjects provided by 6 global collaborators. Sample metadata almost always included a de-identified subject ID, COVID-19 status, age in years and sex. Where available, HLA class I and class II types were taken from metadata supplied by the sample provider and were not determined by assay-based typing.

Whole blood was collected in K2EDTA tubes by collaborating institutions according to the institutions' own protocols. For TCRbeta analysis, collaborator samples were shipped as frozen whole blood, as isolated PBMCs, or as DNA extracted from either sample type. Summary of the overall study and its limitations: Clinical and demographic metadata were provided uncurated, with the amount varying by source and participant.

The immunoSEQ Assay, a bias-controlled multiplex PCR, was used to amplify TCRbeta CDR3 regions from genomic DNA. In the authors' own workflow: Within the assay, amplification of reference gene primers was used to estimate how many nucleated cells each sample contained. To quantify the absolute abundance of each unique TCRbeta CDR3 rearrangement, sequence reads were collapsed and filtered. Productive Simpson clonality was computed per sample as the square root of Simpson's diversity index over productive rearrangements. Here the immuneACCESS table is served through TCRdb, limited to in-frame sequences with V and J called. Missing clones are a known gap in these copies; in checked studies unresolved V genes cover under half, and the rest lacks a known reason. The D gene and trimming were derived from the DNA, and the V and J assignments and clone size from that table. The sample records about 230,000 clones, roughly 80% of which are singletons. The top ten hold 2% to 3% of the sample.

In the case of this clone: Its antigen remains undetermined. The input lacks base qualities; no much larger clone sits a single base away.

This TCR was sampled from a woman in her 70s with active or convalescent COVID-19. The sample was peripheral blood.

The DNA sequence is TGTGCCAGCACCAGCTCTGGAAACACCATATATTTT. This yields the protein CASTSSGNTIYF. The V and J genes are TRBV12-3 or TRBV12-4 and TRBJ1-3; the D gene identity is not certain. The V and J ends are trimmed by 7 bases and 0 bases, leaving 4 bases between them. The CDR3 has 12 amino acids, counting the end cysteine and phenylalanine. The DNA shown is the 36-base CDR3, in frame from base 1.